These 28 T cell receptor beta chains originate from one sample sequenced in a study of radiotherapy plus CTLA-4 blockade in lung cancer. Only in-frame clones appear in the TCRdb table, and some are missing; sequencing was by immunoSEQ multiplex PCR. The sample carries about 15,000 clones, roughly two thirds recorded once. The specimen comprised peripheral blood, sampled from a patient treated with radiotherapy plus ipilimumab. The receptors were sampled from a human donor with non-small cell lung cancer whose response to radiotherapy plus ipilimumab could not be evaluated.

The CDR3 nucleotides read TGCGCCAGCAGCCAACTAGACAGGACCAAATTTTTGGGGTGGGGCTACACCTTC. The encoded protein is CASSQLDRTKFLGWGYTF. The gene calls are TRBV4-1 and TRBJ1-2, with a weak D call TRBD1 (6 bases). The length of the CDR3 is 18 residues. Germline lookup yields CDR1 MGHRA and CDR2 YSYEKL. Trimming stripped 2 bases from V and 8 bases from J, with 27 bases between.

The DNA of the CDR3 is TGTGCCAGCAGCTTAGTTTTCCAGATTAGCAATCAGCCCCAGCATTTT. It codes for CASSLVFQISNQPQHF. The chain carries TRBV7-9 and TRBJ1-5; D uncertain. This CDR3 is 16 amino acids long. V was pared by 1 base and J by 0 bases, with 10 bases between. CDR1 and CDR2 (germline): SEHNR, FQNEAQ (reference sequence).

This clone came up a few times. The chain is built from TRBV6-1 and TRBJ1-1, with D hard to call. Looked up from germline, CDR1 is MNHNS and CDR2 is SASEGT. This CDR3 has 14 amino acids. The V gene lost 2 bases and the J gene lost 0 bases, with 7 bases spanning the gap. CDR3 sequence reads: CASSEPGLNTEAFF. The CDR3 coding sequence is TGTGCCAGCAGTGAACCGGGTTTGAACACTGAAGCTTTCTTT.

V is TRBV6-1 and J is TRBJ2-3, with 9 nucleotides matching TRBD2. This CDR3 has 15 amino acids. Germline CDR1 MNHNS, CDR2 SASEGT. V shed 4 bases, J shed 5 bases, and the junction held 7 bases outside the gene matches. The CDR3 DNA sequence: TGTGCCAGCAGTGGCCTAGCGGGGTCTCGAGATACGCAGTATTTT. Translated, it gives CASSGLAGSRDTQYF.

The rearrangement joins TRBV10-2 to TRBJ2-5; no clear D gene. Deletions cut 3 bases from V and 2 bases from J, with 7 bases between. The CDR3 extends over 13 amino acids. Germline lookup yields CDR1 WSHSY and CDR2 SAAADI. CDR3 region: CASSEHQQETQYF. The CDR3 coding sequence is TGCGCCAGCAGTGAACACCAACAAGAGACCCAGTACTTC.

The chain combines TRBV19 with TRBJ1-4; 7 nucleotides align to TRBD1. Germline V gene sequence: CDR1 LNHDA, CDR2 SQIVND (reference sequence). Trimming took 5 bases from V and 6 from J; bases not matched to a gene: 6. The CDR3 covers 14 residues. The CDR3 coding sequence is TGTGCCAGTAGTCTCCAGGGGGGCCATGAAAAACTGTTTTTT. It yields the protein CASSLQGGHEKLFF.

V is TRBV2 and J is TRBJ1-1; 7 nucleotides match TRBD1. CDR1 is SNHLY and CDR2 is FYNNEI in the germline V gene. The CDR3 extends over 15 amino acids. Losses at the gene ends were 3 bases for V and 7 bases for J; bases not matched to a gene: 11. The chain's CDR3 is CASSDPIGQDSEAFF. The CDR3 DNA follows: TGTGCCAGCAGTGACCCCATAGGACAGGATAGTGAAGCTTTCTTT.

The chain employs TRBV13 and TRBJ1-1; 10 bases are a match to TRBD1. J gave up 8 bases and V 5 bases, and 11 bases lay outside the gene matches. CDR1 is PRHDT and CDR2 is FYEKMQ in the germline V gene (reference sequence). The CDR3 contains 15 residues. The CDR3 sequence: CASSPMDRGNSEAFF. CDR3 nucleotide sequence: TGTGCCAGCAGCCCCATGGACAGGGGGAATTCGGAAGCTTTCTTT.

This clone was seen a few times. The chain couples TRBV7-9 to TRBJ2-5, with TRBD1 identical over 8 bases. Trimming removed 4 bases from V and 1 base from J; junction bases left unmatched: 2. This CDR3 has 14 residues. Germline-derived CDR1 and CDR2 are SEHNR and FQNEAQ (reference sequence). The CDR3 nucleotides are TGTGCCAGCAGCTCAACAGGGGGCCAAGAGACCCAGTACTTC. Translated, it gives CASSSTGGQETQYF.

The chain has TRBV5-4 and TRBJ1-1, with D maybe TRBD1 (6 bases). Deletions cut 1 base from V and 3 bases from J, with 19 bases between. Germline assignment: CDR1 SGHNT and CDR2 YYREEE (reference sequence). The CDR3 is 17 amino acids. The CDR3, as DNA: TGTGCCAGCAGCTTGTCGGGCGTCAGGGGCTCTTACACTGAAGCTTTCTTT. This encodes CASSLSGVRGSYTEAFF.

The V gene is TRBV10-1, the J gene TRBJ1-1; D is undetermined. The CDR3 has 14 residues. Per the germline V gene, CDR1 is WNHNN and CDR2 is SYGVQD (reference sequence). Trimming pared 0 bases from V and 1 base from J, leaving 6 bases between. The CDR3, as DNA: TGCGCCAGCAGTGAGTCGCGGGAGAACACTGAAGCTTTCTTT. Residues: CASSESRENTEAFF.

This clone was counted between two and nine times. The V call is TRBV6-1, the J call TRBJ1-1; the D is unclear. Trimming took 6 bases from V and 4 from J, leaving 15 bases between them. The CDR3 sequence is 14 residues long. Germline CDR1 MNHNS, CDR2 SASEGT. The CDR3, as DNA: TGTGCCAGCAGGTCACACGGGAGGAGCACTGAAGCTTTCTTT. Translating gives CASRSHGRSTEAFF.

This clone was observed a handful of times. The rearrangement uses TRBV5-4 and TRBJ2-7, with 11 bases that match TRBD2. Trimming removed 2 bases from V and 7 bases from J; junction bases left unmatched: 11. Per germline, CDR1 SGHNT and CDR2 YYREEE (reference sequence). This CDR3 comprises 16 residues. The CDR3 DNA reads TGTGCCAGCAGCTTAATCCTAGCGGGGGGTAAGGGGGAGCAGTACGTC. It encodes CASSLILAGGKGEQYV.

This rearrangement joins TRBV6-6 to TRBJ1-2; D is uncertain. Looked up from germline, CDR1 is MNHNY and CDR2 is SVGAGI (reference sequence). There are 14 residues in the CDR3. Trimming took 6 bases from V and 0 from J, leaving 11 bases between them. CDR3 coding DNA: TGTGCCAGCAGCGAGGTTCTAGCTAACTATGGCTACACCTTC. This codes for CASSEVLANYGYTF.

The rearrangement links TRBV11-3 to TRBJ2-1; tentatively, D is TRBD1 (5 bases). This CDR3 has 11 residues. The V gene's germline CDR1 is SGHNT and CDR2 YENEEA. Trimming pared 8 bases from V and 11 bases from J, leaving 13 bases between. CDR3 sequence reads: CASGAPPQQFF. The CDR3 DNA reads as TGTGCCAGCGGGGCCCCGCCCCAGCAGTTCTTC.

The rearrangement uses TRBV9 and TRBJ2-3, with D possibly being TRBD1 (7 bases). The germline V gene encodes CDR1 SGDLS and CDR2 YYNGEE. CDR3 size: 14 residues. Between the trimmed V and J ends, which lost 4 bases and 10 bases, there was a span of 19 bases. This CDR3 reads CASSPGGGMGSQYF. The CDR3 nucleotides are TGTGCCAGCAGCCCCGGAGGGGGCATGGGTTCGCAGTATTTT.

This chain joins TRBV5-6 and TRBJ2-4; maybe TRBD2 (6 bases). V lost 3 bases and J lost 1, with 23 bases in between. Per germline, CDR1 SGHDT and CDR2 YYEEEE. The CDR3 consists of 19 residues. CDR3 in amino acids: CASSYRLGPGSFAKNIQYF. CDR3 DNA: TGTGCCAGCAGCTACCGACTAGGGCCTGGGAGTTTTGCCAAAAACATTCAGTACTTC.

The chain links TRBV25-1 to TRBJ1-1; possibly TRBD1 for D (6 bases). Trimming pared 2 bases from V and 10 bases from J, leaving 20 bases between. The CDR3 is 15 residues long. Germline CDR1 reads MGHDK; CDR2 reads SYGVNS. The DNA of the CDR3 is TGTGCCAGCAGTGAACGGGGGGCGGCTCTTAGTAGAGCTTTCTTT. Translated: CASSERGAALSRAFF.

In nucleotides, the CDR3 is TGTGCCAGCAGCAAAGAGGGGGGGCCAGATACGCAGTATTTT. It encodes CASSKEGGPDTQYF. The V and J genes are TRBV21-1 and TRBJ2-3; no DNA check was done on the table's D call, TRBD2. TRBV21-1 is termed a pseudogene. This CDR3 is 14 amino acids long.

V and J are TRBV5-6 and TRBJ1-6; D is unresolved. Trimming shortened V by 4 bases and J by 0 bases, and 14 bases separated the two germline ends. CDR3 size: 17 residues. CDR1 SGHDT and CDR2 YYEEEE come from the germline V gene. As DNA, the CDR3 is TGTGCCAGCAGCCCCCGGGGAGCTAGCTCCTATAATTCACCCCTCCACTTT. It is translated as CASSPRGASSYNSPLHF.

This chain joins TRBV6-1 and TRBJ1-5; tentative D call: TRBD1 (6 bases). The CDR3 is 14 residues long. The germline CDR1 and CDR2 sequences are MNHNS and SASEGT. Deletions cut 6 bases from V and 3 bases from J, with 12 bases between. The CDR3 loop reads CASRMDSYNQPQHF. The CDR3 bases are TGTGCCAGCAGGATGGACAGTTACAATCAGCCCCAGCATTTT.

V and J are TRBV21-1 and TRBJ2-7; the DNA was not compared with TRBD2, the D call given in the table. TRBV21-1 is listed as a pseudogene. This CDR3 is 11 amino acids long. CDR3 protein: CASSNGNEQYV. DNA for the CDR3: TGTGCCAGCAGCAACGGGAACGAGCAGTACGTC.

The rearrangement joins TRBV5-4 to TRBJ1-2, with 7 bases matching TRBD1. CDR3 length: 13 amino acids. V trimming: 4 bases; J trimming: 4 bases; junction bases outside the gene matches: 4. Looked up from germline, CDR1 is SGHNT and CDR2 is YYREEE (reference sequence). This chain's CDR3 is CASSTDRVYGYTF. The CDR3 DNA reads as TGTGCCAGCAGCACTGACAGGGTCTATGGCTACACCTTC.

The chain uses TRBV5-1 and TRBJ2-2, with 12 bases matching TRBD2. Germline V lookup: CDR1 SGHRS, CDR2 YFSETQ. Unmatched junction bases numbered 11, after V lost 4 bases and J lost 4 bases. The CDR3 sequence is 18 residues long. CDR3: CASSLEVTSGGSTGELFF. CDR3 in DNA: TGCGCCAGCAGCCTGGAGGTGACTAGCGGGGGTAGCACCGGGGAGCTGTTTTTT.

The gene calls are TRBV6-6 and TRBJ1-5; no reliable D call. The CDR3 consists of 13 residues. CDR1 and CDR2 from the germline V gene are MNHNY and SVGAGI (reference sequence). Trimming stripped 5 bases from V and 2 bases from J, with 7 bases between. CDR3 bases: TGTGCCAGCAGTACCCAGGGCAATCAGCCCCAGCATTTT. Its translation is CASSTQGNQPQHF.

The chain is built from TRBV11-2 and TRBJ1-2, with D hard to call. The ends were cut back, 0 bases at V and 4 bases at J, with 9 bases in the middle. Germline V gene data show CDR1 as SGHAT and CDR2 as FQNNGV. This CDR3 is built from 14 residues. DNA for the CDR3: TGTGCCAGCAGCTTAGATGCAGGAGGCTATGGCTACACCTTC. Translating it yields CASSLDAGGYGYTF.

The chain combines TRBV27 with TRBJ1-2, with TRBD1 matching 10 bases. Germline values: CDR1 MNHEY, CDR2 SMNVEV (reference sequence). CDR3 length: 13 amino acids. With 8 bases clipped from V and 3 bases from J, the junction kept 3 bases outside the gene matches. Written as DNA, the CDR3 is TGTGCCAGCCGGACAGGGGGTGACTATGGCTACACCTTC. This codes for CASRTGGDYGYTF.

This chain joins TRBV13 and TRBJ1-3; 10 bases match TRBD1. V shed 3 bases, J shed 0 bases, and the junction held 2 bases outside the gene matches. The CDR3 consists of 16 residues. The germline CDR1 and CDR2 sequences are PRHDT and FYEKMQ (reference sequence). CDR3 amino acids: CASSFGTGVSGNTIYF. The CDR3 nucleotides are TGTGCCAGCAGCTTCGGGACAGGGGTCTCTGGAAACACCATATATTTT.